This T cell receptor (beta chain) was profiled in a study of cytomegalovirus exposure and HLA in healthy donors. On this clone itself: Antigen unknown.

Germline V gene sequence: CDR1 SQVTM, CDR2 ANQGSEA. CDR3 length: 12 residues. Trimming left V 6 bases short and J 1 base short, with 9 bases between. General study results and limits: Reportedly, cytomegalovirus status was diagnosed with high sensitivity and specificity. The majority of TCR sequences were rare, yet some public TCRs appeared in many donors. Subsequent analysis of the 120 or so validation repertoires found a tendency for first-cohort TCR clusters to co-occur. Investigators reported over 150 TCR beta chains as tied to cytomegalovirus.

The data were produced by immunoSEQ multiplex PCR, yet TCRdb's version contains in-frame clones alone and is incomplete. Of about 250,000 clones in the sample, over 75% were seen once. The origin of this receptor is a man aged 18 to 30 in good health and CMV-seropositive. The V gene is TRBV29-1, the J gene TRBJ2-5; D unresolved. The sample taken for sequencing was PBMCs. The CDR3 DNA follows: TGCAGCGTCCAGGCAGTCCAAGAGACCCAGTACTTC. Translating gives CSVQAVQETQYF.